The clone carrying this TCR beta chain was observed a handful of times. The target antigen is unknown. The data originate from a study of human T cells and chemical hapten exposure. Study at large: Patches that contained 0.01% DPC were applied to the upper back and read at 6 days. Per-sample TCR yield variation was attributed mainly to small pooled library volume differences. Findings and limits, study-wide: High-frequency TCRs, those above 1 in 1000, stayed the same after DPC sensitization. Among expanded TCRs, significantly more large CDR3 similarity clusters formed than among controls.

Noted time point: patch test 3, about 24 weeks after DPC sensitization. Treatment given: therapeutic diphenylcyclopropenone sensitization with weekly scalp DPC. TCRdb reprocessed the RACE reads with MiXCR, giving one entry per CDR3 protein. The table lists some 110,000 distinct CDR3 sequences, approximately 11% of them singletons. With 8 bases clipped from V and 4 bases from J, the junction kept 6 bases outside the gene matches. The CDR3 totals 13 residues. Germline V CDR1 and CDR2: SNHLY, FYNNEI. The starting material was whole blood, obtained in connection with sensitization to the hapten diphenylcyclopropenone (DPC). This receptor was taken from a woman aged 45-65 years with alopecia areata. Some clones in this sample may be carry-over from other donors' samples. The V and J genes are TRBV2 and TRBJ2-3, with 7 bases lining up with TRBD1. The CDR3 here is CASQAQGADTQYF. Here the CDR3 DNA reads TGTGCCAGCCAGGCCCAGGGGGCAGATACGCAGTATTTT. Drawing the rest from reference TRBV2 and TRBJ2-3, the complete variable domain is EPEVTQTPSHQVTQMGQEVILRCVPISNHLYFYWYRQILGQKVEFLVSFYNNEISEKSEIFDDQFSVERPDGSNFTLKIRSTKLEDSAMYFCASQAQGADTQYFGPGTRLTVL.